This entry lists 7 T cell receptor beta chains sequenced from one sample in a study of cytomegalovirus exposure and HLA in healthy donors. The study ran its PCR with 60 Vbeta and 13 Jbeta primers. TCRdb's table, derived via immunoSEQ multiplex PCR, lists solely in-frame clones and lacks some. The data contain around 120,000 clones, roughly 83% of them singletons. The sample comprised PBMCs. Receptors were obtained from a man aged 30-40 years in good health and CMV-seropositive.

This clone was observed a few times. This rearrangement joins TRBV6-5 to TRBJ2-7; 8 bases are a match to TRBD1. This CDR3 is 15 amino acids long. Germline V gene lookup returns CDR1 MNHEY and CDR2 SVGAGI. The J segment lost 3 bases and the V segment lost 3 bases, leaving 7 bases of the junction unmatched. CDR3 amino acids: CASSYSETGGYEQYF. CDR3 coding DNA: TGTGCCAGCAGTTATTCTGAAACAGGGGGCTACGAGCAGTACTTC.

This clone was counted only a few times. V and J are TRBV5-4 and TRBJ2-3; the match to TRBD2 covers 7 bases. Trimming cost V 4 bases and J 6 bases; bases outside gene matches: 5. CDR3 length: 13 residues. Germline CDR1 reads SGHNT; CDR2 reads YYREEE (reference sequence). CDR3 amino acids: CASSTWGGDTQYF. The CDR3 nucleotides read TGTGCCAGCAGCACCTGGGGGGGGGATACGCAGTATTTT.

Here the CDR3 reads CASKGGENTEAFF. CDR3 in DNA: TGCGCCAGTAAAGGAGGGGAAAACACTGAAGCTTTCTTT. The rearrangement uses TRBV5-1 and TRBJ1-1; tentative D call: TRBD1 (5 bases). Trimming took 8 bases from V and 2 from J, leaving 13 bases between them. The CDR3 consists of 13 residues. CDR1 and CDR2 from the germline V gene are SGHRS and YFSETQ.

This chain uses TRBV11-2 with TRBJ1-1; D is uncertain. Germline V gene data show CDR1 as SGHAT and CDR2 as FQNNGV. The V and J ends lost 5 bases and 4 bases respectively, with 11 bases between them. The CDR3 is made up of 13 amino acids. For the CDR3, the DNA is TGTGCCAGCAGCCCGTTGTCGAGCACTGAAGCTTTCTTT. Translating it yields CASSPLSSTEAFF.

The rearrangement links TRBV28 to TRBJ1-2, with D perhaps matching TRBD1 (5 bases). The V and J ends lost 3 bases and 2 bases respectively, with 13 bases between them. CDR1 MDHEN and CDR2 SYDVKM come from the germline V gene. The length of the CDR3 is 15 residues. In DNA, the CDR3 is TGTGCCAGCAGTTTCAGTGGCAGGGTAAACTATGGCTACACCTTC. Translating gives CASSFSGRVNYGYTF.

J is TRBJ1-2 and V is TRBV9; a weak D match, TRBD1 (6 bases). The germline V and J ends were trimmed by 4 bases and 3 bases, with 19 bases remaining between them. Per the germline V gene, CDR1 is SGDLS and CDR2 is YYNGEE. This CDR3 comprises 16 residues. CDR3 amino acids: CASSLRHRDLDYGYTF. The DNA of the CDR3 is TGTGCCAGCAGCCTACGCCACAGGGACCTAGACTATGGCTACACCTTC.

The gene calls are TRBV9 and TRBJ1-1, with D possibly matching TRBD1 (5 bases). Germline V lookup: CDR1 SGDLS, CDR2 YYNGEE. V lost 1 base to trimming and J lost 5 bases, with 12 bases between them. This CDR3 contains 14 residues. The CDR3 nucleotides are TGTGCCAGCAGCGTATACACCTCAGGGACTGAAGCTTTCTTT. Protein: CASSVYTSGTEAFF.